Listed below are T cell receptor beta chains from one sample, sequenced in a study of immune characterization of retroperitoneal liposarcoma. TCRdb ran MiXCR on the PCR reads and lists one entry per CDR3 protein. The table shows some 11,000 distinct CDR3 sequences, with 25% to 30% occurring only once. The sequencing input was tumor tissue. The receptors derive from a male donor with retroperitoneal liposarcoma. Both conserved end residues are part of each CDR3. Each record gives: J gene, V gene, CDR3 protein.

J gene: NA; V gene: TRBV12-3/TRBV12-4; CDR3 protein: CASSFLLDGETQYF
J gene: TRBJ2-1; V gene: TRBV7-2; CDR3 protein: CASSLVRGGRRPPYNEQFF
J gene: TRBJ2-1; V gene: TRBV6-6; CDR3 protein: CASSYSAGGLDEQFF
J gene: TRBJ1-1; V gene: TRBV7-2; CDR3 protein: CASSLPRDSLDTEAFF
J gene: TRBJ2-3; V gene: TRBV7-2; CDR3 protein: CASSPMVGDTQYF
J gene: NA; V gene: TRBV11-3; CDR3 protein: CASSRGTSWTQFF
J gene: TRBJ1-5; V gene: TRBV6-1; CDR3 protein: CASGTGGSQPQHF
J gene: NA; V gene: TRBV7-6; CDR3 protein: CASSSLAGVYNEQYF
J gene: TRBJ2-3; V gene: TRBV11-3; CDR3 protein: CASSLGTSGSSDTQYF
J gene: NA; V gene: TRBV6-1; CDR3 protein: CASSELVGGPGYEQYF
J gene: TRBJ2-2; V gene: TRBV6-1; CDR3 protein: CASSPIGLAGGGGELFF
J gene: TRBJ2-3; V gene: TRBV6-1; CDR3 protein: CASRNPGQGPSDTQYF
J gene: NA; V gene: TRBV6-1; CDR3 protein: CASSRLAGNNEQYF
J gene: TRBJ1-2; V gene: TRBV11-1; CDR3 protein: CATDPAGGYGYTF
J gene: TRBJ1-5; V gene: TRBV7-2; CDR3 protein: CASSPWGGANQPQHF
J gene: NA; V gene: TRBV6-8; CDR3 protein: CASKGIRGLYNEQYF
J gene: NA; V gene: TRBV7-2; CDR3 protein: CASSLGAPGGGYEQYF
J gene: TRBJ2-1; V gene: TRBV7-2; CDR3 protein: CASSSRTGTSGNNEQFF
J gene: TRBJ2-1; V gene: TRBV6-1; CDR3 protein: CASSEYGTGAREQFF
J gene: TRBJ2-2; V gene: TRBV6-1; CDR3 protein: CASSRSGGANTGELFF
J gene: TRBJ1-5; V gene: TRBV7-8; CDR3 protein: CASSSNQGEVNQPQHF
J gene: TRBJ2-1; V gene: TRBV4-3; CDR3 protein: CASSQDAPAYNEQFF
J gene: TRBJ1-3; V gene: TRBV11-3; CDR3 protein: CASSLLEGNTIYF
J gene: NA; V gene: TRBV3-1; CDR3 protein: CASSQDGGSIGNIQYF
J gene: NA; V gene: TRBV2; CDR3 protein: CASRPDRIQPLSSYEQYF
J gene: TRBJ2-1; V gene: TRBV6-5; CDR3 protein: CASSYTHRLVPGLNEQFF
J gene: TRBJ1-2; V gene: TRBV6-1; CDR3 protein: CASADRTGISNYGYTF
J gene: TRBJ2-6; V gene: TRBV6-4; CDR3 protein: CASSNRFGANVLTF
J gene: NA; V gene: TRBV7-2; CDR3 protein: CASRTDWGADEQYF
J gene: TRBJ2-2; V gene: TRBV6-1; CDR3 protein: CASIPRGEPGTGELFF
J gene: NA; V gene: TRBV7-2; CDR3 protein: CASSRDQAYYEQYF
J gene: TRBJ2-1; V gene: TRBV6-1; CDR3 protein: CASSEGGTLETQFF
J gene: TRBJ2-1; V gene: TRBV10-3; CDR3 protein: CAISDSSGGQGAPSSYEQFF
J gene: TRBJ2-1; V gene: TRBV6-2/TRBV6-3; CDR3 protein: CASSYLNYEQFF
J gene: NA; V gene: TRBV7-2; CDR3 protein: CASSRRAGPGGEQYF